The clone carrying this T cell receptor (beta chain) was observed at least ten times. Its antigen is still unknown. According to the study, TCR beta libraries were built with iRepertoire HTBI primers and CDR3-region Arm-PCR. TCRdb independently ran MiXCR on the multiplex PCR reads; one entry per CDR3 protein. In the table there are fewer than 500,000 distinct CDR3 sequences, 16% of which are singletons. Stated time point: newly diagnosed GD, antithyroid drugs for less than 3 months. Extracted PBMC RNA gave rise to the TCR library. This sample stems from a study of regulatory T cells in long-lasting Graves disease. Study-wide results and caveats: Favored gene segments in persistent disease were TRBV28, TRBJ1-2 and TRBJ2-5. Persistent Graves' patients showed a TCR diversity that was lower than that of newly diagnosed ones.

Germline V lookup: CDR1 KGHDR, CDR2 SFDVKD. The V and J ends lost 9 bases and 0 bases, in that order; junction bases with no gene match: 3. The CDR3 contains 14 residues. This sample also appeared in a second study, on T cells in Graves' hyperthyroidism and ophthalmopathy. This second study says: Diagnosis relied on clinical symptoms, serum thyroxine and TRAb, thyroid ultrasound and orbital computed tomography.

The input for sequencing was peripheral blood mononuclear cells (PBMCs), taken at new diagnosis, from a patient treated with antithyroid drugs. This chain uses TRBV24-1 with TRBJ2-1; 8 bases map to TRBD2. This clonotype originated in a man between 35 and 55 years old with Graves disease. The CDR3 sequence is CATAGTSSYNEQFF. DNA for the CDR3: TGTGCCACCGCCGGGACTAGCTCCTACAATGAGCAGTTCTTC.